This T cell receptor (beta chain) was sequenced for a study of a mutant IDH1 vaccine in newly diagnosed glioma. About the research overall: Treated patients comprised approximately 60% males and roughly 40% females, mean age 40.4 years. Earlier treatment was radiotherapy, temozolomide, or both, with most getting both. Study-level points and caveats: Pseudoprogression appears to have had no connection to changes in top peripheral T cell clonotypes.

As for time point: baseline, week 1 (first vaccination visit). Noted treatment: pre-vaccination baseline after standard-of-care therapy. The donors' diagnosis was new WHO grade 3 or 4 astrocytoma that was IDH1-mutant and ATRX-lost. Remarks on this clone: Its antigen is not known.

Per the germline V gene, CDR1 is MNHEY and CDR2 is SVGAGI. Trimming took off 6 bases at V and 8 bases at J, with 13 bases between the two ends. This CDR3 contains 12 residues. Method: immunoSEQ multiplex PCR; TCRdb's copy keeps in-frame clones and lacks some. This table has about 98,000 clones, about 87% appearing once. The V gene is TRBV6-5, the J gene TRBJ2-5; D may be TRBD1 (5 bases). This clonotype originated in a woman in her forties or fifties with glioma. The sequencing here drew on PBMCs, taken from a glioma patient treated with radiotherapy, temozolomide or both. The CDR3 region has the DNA TGTGCCAGCAGAACCGAGACAGCAACCCAGTACTTC. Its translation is CASRTETATQYF.